The source of this TCR beta chain is a study of Ad26.COV2.S vaccination and SARS-CoV-2 variants. The study, taken as a whole, reports: It was found that vaccine and placebo recipients had similar non-spike TCR breadth. Reports say spike-specific CD8+ and CD4+ T cell responses covered substantial breadth after vaccination.

Here immunoSEQ multiplex PCR was the method, and the copy in TCRdb shows in-frame clones only, minus some. The table shows roughly 380,000 clones, with 70% to 90% occurring only once. Details on this clone: The antigen remains undetermined. The sample carries other DNA sequences with the same CDR3.

Treatment in this sample: some 20 received Ad26.COV2.S at low or high dose, single or two shots; roughly five received placebo; per-sample allocation not given. Following the first vaccine or placebo injection, samples were taken on day 63. The starting material was peripheral blood, obtained in a trial of Ad26.COV2.S vaccine versus placebo. The clonotype was recovered from a person aged 18-60 years who received the Ad26.COV2.S COVID-19 vaccine or a placebo.

The CDR3 is CASSLVPGHGEGYEQYF. CDR3 in DNA: TGTGCCAGCTCACTCGTCCCGGGACACGGTGAGGGCTACGAGCAGTACTTC. The chain has TRBV18 and TRBJ2-7; possibly TRBD1 for D (6 bases). Trimming removed 4 bases from V and 3 bases from J, with 22 bases in between. In germline, CDR1 is KGHSH, CDR2 LQKENI. This CDR3 region has 17 residues.